Sequencing of this T cell receptor (beta chain) was carried out in a study of T cell responses to AZD1222 COVID-19 vaccine. Notes on the study in general: Seropositive AZD1222 recipients at baseline numbered only five or six. Repertoires were obtained solely post-peak T cell response.

Notes on this clone: Its specificity is unknown.

Germline V gene data show CDR1 as SGDLS and CDR2 as YYNGEE. CDR3 length equals 14 residues. Unmatched junction bases numbered 3, after V lost 3 bases and J lost 3 bases. Sequenced by immunoSEQ multiplex PCR; TCRdb stores in-frame clones only, minus some. Counted here are fewer than 200,000 clones, 80% to 90% occurring once; the ten biggest clones make up roughly 12%. Here the sequenced sample was peripheral blood, taken 28 days after the second AZD1222 dose. The chain uses TRBV9 and TRBJ1-1, with 9 bases that match TRBD1. This sequence originates from an adult who received the AZD1222 COVID-19 vaccine. DNA for the CDR3: TGTGCCAGCAGCGGAGGACAGGGGTACACTGAAGCTTTCTTT. This sequence encodes CASSGGQGYTEAFF.